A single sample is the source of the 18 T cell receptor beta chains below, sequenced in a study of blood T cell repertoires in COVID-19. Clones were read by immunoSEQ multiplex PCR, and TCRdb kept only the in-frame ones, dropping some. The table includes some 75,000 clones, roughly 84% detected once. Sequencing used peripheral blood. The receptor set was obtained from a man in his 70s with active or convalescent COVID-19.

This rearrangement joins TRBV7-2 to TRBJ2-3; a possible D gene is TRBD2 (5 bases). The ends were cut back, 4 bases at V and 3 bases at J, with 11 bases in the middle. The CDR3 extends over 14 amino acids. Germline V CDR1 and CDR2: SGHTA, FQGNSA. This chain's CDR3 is CASSYGVGTDTQYF. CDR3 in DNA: TGTGCCAGCAGCTACGGGGTCGGTACAGATACGCAGTATTTT. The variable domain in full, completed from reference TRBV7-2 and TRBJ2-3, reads GAGVSQSPSNKVTEKGKDVELRCDPISGHTALYWYRQSLGQGLEFLIYFQGNSAPDKSGLPSDRFSAERTGGSVSTLTIQRTQQEDSAVYLCASSYGVGTDTQYFGPGTRLTVL.

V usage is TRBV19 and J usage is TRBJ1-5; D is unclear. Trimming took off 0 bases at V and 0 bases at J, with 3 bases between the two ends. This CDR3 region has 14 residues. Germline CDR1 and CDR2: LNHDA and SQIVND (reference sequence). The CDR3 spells CASSIDNSNQPQHF. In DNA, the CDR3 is TGTGCCAGTAGTATAGACAATAGCAATCAGCCCCAGCATTTT.

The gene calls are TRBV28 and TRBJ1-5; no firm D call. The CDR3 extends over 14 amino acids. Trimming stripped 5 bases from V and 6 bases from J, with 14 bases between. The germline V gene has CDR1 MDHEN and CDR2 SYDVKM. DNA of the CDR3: TGTGCCAGCAGTGGTCCTGAACGGTTTCAGCCCCAGCATTTT. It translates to CASSGPERFQPQHF.

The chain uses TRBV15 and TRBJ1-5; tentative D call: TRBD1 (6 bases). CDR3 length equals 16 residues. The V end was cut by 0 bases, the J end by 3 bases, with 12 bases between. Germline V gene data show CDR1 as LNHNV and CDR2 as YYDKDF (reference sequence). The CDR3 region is CATSRDRGATNQPQHF. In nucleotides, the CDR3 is TGTGCCACCAGCAGAGATCGGGGGGCGACCAATCAGCCCCAGCATTTT.

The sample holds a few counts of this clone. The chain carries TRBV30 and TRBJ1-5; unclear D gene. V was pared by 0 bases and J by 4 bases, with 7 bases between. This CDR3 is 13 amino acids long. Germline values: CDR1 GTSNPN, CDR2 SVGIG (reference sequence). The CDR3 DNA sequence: TGTGCCTGGAGTGTAAAGAGAAATCAGCCCCAGCATTTT. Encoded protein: CAWSVKRNQPQHF.

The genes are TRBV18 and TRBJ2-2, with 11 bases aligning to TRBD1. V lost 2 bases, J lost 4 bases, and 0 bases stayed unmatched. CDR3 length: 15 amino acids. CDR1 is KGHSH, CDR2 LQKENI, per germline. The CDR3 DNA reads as TGTGCCAGCTCACCAGGGACAGGGGGCACCGGGGAGCTGTTTTTT. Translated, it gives CASSPGTGGTGELFF.

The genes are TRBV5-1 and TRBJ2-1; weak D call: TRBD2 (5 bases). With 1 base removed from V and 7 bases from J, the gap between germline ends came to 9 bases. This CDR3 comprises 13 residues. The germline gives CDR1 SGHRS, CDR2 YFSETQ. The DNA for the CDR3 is TGCGCCAGCAGCTTGATGACTAAGAATGAGCAGTTCTTC. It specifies CASSLMTKNEQFF.

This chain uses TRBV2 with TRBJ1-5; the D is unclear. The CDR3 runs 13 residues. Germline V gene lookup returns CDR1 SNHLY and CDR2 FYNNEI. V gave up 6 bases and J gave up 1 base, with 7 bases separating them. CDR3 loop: CASRWSSNQPQHF. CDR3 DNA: TGTGCCAGCAGGTGGAGCAGCAATCAGCCCCAGCATTTT.

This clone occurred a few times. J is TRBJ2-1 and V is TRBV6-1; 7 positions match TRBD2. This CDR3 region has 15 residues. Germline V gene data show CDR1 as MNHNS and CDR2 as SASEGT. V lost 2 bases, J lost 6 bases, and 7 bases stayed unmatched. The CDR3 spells CASSEIGGSSNEQFF. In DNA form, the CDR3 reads TGTGCCAGCAGTGAAATTGGCGGGAGTAGCAATGAGCAGTTCTTC.

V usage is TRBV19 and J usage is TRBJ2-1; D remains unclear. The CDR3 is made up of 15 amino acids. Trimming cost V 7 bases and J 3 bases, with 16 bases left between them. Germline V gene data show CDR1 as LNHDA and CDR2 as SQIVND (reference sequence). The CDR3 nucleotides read TGTGCCAGTAATCCGAGAGCGTGGATCTACAATGAGCAGTTCTTC. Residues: CASNPRAWIYNEQFF.

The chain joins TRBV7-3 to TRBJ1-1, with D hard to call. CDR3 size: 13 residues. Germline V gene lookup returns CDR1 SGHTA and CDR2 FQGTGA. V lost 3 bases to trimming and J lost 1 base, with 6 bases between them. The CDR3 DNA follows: TGTGCCAGCAGCTTGGCCCCGAACACTGAAGCTTTCTTT. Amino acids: CASSLAPNTEAFF.

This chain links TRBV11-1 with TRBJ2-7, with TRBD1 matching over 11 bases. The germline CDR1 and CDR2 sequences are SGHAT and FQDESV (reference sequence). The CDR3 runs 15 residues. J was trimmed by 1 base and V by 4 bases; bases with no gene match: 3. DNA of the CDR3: TGTGCCAGCAGCTCCGGGACAGGGGGTTCCTACGAGCAGTACTTC. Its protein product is CASSSGTGGSYEQYF.

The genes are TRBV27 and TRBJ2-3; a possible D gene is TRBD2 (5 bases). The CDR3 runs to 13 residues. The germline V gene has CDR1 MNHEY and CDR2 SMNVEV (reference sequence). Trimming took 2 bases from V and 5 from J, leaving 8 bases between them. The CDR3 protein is CASSLASRDTQYF. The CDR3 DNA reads TGTGCCAGCAGTTTAGCTAGCCGAGATACGCAGTATTTT.

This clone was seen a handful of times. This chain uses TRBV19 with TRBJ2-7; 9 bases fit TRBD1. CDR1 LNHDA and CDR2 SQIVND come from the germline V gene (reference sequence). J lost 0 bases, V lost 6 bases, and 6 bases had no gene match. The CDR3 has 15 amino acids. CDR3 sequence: CASSRTGESSYEQYF. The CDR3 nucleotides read TGTGCCAGTAGCCGGACAGGGGAAAGCTCCTACGAGCAGTACTTC.

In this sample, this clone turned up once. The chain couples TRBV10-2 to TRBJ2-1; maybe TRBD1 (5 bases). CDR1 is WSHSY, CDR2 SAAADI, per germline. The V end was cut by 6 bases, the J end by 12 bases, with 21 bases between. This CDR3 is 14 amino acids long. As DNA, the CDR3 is TGCGCCAGCAGCAGTGGGGCCGACTCCGCAGGGCAGTTCTTC. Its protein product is CASSSGADSAGQFF.

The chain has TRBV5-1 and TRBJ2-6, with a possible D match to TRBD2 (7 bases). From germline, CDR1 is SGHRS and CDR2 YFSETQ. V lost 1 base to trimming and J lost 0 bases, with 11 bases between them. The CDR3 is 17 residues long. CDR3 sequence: CASSLTGGFSGANVLTF. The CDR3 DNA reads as TGCGCCAGCAGCTTGACGGGGGGCTTCTCTGGGGCCAACGTCCTGACTTTC.

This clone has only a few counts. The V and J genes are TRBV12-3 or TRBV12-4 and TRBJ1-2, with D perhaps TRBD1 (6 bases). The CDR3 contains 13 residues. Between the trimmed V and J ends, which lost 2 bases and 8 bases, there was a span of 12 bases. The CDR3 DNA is TGTGCCAGCAGTTTATCGTCTGGGGGCGGCTACACCTTC. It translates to CASSLSSGGGYTF.

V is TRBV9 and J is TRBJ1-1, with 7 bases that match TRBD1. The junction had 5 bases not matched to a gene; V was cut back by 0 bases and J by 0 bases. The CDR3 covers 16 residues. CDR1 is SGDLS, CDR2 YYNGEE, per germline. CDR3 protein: CASSVGGRGLNTEAFF. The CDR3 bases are TGTGCCAGCAGCGTAGGGGGCAGGGGGTTGAACACTGAAGCTTTCTTT.